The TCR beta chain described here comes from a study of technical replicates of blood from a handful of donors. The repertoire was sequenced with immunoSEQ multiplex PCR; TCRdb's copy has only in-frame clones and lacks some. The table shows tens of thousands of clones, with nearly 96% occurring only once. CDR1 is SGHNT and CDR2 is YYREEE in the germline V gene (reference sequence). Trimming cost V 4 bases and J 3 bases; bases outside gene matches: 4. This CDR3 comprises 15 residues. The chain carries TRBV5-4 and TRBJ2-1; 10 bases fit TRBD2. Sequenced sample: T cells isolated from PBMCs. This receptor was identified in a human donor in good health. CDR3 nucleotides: TGTGCCAGCAGCAGACCTAGCGGGAGCTACAATGAGCAGTTCTTC. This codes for CASSRPSGSYNEQFF.